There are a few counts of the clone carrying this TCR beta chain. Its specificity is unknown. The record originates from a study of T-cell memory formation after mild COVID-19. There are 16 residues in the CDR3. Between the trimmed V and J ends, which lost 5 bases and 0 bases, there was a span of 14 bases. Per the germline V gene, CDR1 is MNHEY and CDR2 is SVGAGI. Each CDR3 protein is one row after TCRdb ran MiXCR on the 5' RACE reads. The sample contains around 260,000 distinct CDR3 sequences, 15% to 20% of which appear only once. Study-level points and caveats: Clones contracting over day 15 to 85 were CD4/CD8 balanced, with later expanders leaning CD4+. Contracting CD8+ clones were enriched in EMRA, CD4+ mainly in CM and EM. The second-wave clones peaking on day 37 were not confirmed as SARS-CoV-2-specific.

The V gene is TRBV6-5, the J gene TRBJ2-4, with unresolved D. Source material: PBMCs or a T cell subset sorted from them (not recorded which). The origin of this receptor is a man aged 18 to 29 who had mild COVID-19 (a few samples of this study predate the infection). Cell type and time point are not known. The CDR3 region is CASSDLPELAKNIQYF. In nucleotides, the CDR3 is TGTGCCAGCAGTGATTTACCCGAATTAGCCAAAAACATTCAGTACTTC.